This TCR beta chain comes out of a study of OX40 agonist ivuxolimab in advanced cancers. Study-level points and caveats: The study found that CD8+ T cells averaged more expanded clones than CD4+.

Here immunoSEQ multiplex PCR was the method, and the copy in TCRdb shows in-frame clones only, minus some. The sample lists around 120,000 clones; approximately 90% were seen once. Points on this clone: No antigen is known for it.

Sample: CD4+ or CD8+ T cells sorted from blood, taken in a trial of the OX40 agonist ivuxolimab. This sequence was found in an adult with an advanced solid tumor such as melanoma, head and neck, liver or kidney cancer.

The CDR3 loop is CASSELGGAKGIGTEAFF. CDR3 coding DNA: TGTGCCAGCAGTGAACTAGGAGGGGCAAAGGGCATCGGAACTGAAGCTTTCTTT. The chain carries TRBV25-1 and TRBJ1-1, with a tentative D call TRBD1 (5 bases). The CDR3 contains 18 residues. V gave up 2 bases and J gave up 5 bases, with 24 bases separating them. Germline CDR1 and CDR2: MGHDK and SYGVNS.